The present entry profiles one TCR beta chain with its context. What it binds is unknown. The germline V and J ends were trimmed by 0 bases and 0 bases, with 9 bases remaining between them. Per germline, CDR1 SEHNR and CDR2 FQNEAQ (reference sequence). The CDR3 extends over 16 amino acids. All donors were healthy Finnish infants who were undergoing corrective surgery to treat congenital heart defects. These data originate in a study of human thymus T cells. Broader study findings: Seemingly biased V and J gene usage marked thymic and blood repertoires.

Repertoires were generated with immunoSEQ multiplex PCR, while TCRdb's copy carries only in-frame clones and drops some. This sample has approximately 46,000 clones, with about 95% found just once. Sequencing used blood. The TCR sequence derives from a girl less than two years old with a congenital heart defect but otherwise immunologically healthy. V and J are TRBV7-9 and TRBJ2-1; D ambiguous. CDR3 sequence: CASSLALASSYNEQFF. CDR3 DNA sequence: TGTGCCAGCAGCTTAGCGTTGGCAAGCTCCTACAATGAGCAGTTCTTC.